These 24 T cell receptor beta chains originate from one sample sequenced in a study of blood T cell repertoires in COVID-19. Sequenced by immunoSEQ multiplex PCR; TCRdb stores in-frame clones only, minus some. The table has some 66,000 clones, about 76% seen once. The specimen sequenced was peripheral blood. These receptors all stem from a woman older than 75 with acute or convalescent COVID-19.

The rearrangement uses TRBV7-2 and TRBJ2-3; the D gene is possibly TRBD1 (6 bases). CDR1 and CDR2 (germline): SGHTA, FQGNSA. The CDR3 sequence is 17 residues long. V gave up 1 base and J gave up 0 bases, with 14 bases separating them. CDR3 protein: CASSLVWDTTSTDTQYF. CDR3 coding DNA: TGTGCCAGCAGCTTAGTTTGGGACACTACTAGCACAGATACGCAGTATTTT.

The chain recombines TRBV7-2 with TRBJ2-7; D possibly corresponds to TRBD2 (6 bases). The CDR3 totals 14 residues. V gave up 1 base and J gave up 6 bases, with 13 bases separating them. Germline CDR1 SGHTA, CDR2 FQGNSA. The CDR3 is CASSLVVLAGEQYF. The CDR3 nucleotides read TGTGCCAGCAGCTTAGTCGTACTAGCTGGCGAGCAGTACTTC.

The V gene is TRBV7-6, the J gene TRBJ1-1; TRBD1 matches at 10 bases. J lost 5 bases, V lost 2 bases, and 2 bases had no gene match. The CDR3 length is 14 residues. Germline CDR1 SGHVS, CDR2 FNYEAQ. CDR3 coding DNA: TGTGCCAGCAGCTTAAGGACAGGGGGGACTGAAGCTTTCTTT. Protein sequence: CASSLRTGGTEAFF.

Only a few counts were recorded for this clone. The V gene is TRBV29-1, the J gene TRBJ1-1; D is unresolved. V was shortened by 3 bases and J by 5 bases, with 10 bases between the two germline ends. The CDR3 has 12 amino acids. Germline CDR1 and CDR2: SQVTM and ANQGSEA. CDR3 sequence: CSVETLRTEAFF. The CDR3, as DNA: TGCAGCGTTGAGACTTTACGGACTGAAGCTTTCTTT.

This chain connects TRBV5-1 to TRBJ1-2; unclear D gene. The CDR3 has 13 amino acids. Germline CDR1 SGHRS, CDR2 YFSETQ. Trimming left V 2 bases short and J 6 bases short, with 11 bases between. CDR3 amino acids: CASSFGRLDGYTF. The CDR3 DNA is TGCGCCAGCAGCTTCGGCAGGCTGGATGGCTACACCTTC.

The chain couples TRBV2 to TRBJ2-1; 12 bases are shared with TRBD2. With V trimmed by 9 bases and J by 9 bases, 9 bases remained unmatched. The CDR3 consists of 14 residues. The germline gives CDR1 SNHLY, CDR2 FYNNEI. CDR3 in amino acids: CASRGASGRGEQFF. CDR3 coding DNA: TGTGCCAGTCGTGGGGCTAGCGGGAGGGGTGAGCAGTTCTTC.

A single count supports this clone. The chain uses TRBV19 and TRBJ1-1; the D is unclear. V lost 2 bases and J lost 4, with 11 bases in between. Germline CDR1 LNHDA, CDR2 SQIVND (reference sequence). This CDR3 is 14 amino acids long. The CDR3 DNA follows: TGTGCCAGTAGTATAAACGAGGCGGGCACTGAAGCTTTCTTT. Amino acids: CASSINEAGTEAFF.

The chain couples TRBV5-5 to TRBJ2-7, with 9 bases lining up with TRBD2. The germline CDR1 and CDR2 sequences are SGHKS and YYEKEE (reference sequence). V lost 3 bases to trimming and J lost 2 bases; unmatched junction nucleotides: 9. The CDR3 totals 16 residues. The CDR3 nucleotides read TGTGCCAGCAGCTGGGGAACTAGCGGGCGCGCCTACGAGCAGTACTTC. It codes for CASSWGTSGRAYEQYF.

In its sample, this clone was seen a few times. The CDR3 region is CASSLSGGGNYGYTF. CDR3 in DNA: TGTGCCAGCAGTTTATCCGGGGGAGGTAACTATGGCTACACCTTC. The rearrangement uses TRBV27 and TRBJ1-2; a possible D gene is TRBD1 (5 bases). This CDR3 is 15 amino acids long. V was shortened by 0 bases and J by 1 base, with 9 bases between the two germline ends. The germline V gene encodes CDR1 MNHEY and CDR2 SMNVEV (reference sequence).

The chain employs TRBV2 and TRBJ2-7; a possible D gene is TRBD2 (6 bases). This CDR3 region has 15 residues. V gave up 0 bases and J gave up 4 bases, with 13 bases separating them. Germline CDR1 is SNHLY and CDR2 is FYNNEI. For the CDR3, the DNA is TGTGCCAGCAGTGAAGCGCTTGTGGGGGGATACGAGCAGTACTTC. This translates into CASSEALVGGYEQYF.

This clone appeared a few times. The J gene is TRBJ2-5, the V gene TRBV2, with TRBD1 as a possible D gene (6 bases). This CDR3 has 12 amino acids. The germline V and J ends were trimmed by 7 bases and 4 bases, with 10 bases remaining between them. Germline V gene data show CDR1 as SNHLY and CDR2 as FYNNEI. Here the CDR3 reads CASITTGETQYF. CDR3 sequence (DNA): TGTGCCAGCATTACGACAGGAGAGACCCAGTACTTC.

The V call is TRBV27, the J call TRBJ2-7; D possibly corresponds to TRBD1 (5 bases). V was cut by 5 bases and J by 0 bases, with 11 bases left in between. CDR3 length equals 14 residues. The germline CDR1 and CDR2 sequences are MNHEY and SMNVEV (reference sequence). CDR3 nucleotide sequence: TGTGCCAGCAGTCCCCATCAGGGCTCCTACGAGCAGTACTTC. This codes for CASSPHQGSYEQYF.

This sequence joins TRBV2 and TRBJ1-2, with D uncertain. The CDR3 runs 14 residues. Per germline, CDR1 SNHLY and CDR2 FYNNEI. The V end lost 8 bases, the J end lost 6 bases, and 19 bases lay between the germline ends. The CDR3 DNA reads TGTGCCAGCTCAAAAAAGCGGGCTAATCATGGCTACACCTTC. This codes for CASSKKRANHGYTF.

This clone was detected a few times. The genes are TRBV6-5 and TRBJ1-5, with TRBD1 as a possible D gene (6 bases). Trimming left V 5 bases short and J 4 bases short, with 12 bases between. The CDR3 consists of 14 residues. Germline V gene data show CDR1 as MNHEY and CDR2 as SVGAGI. This CDR3 reads CASSRTGLNQPQHF. CDR3 in DNA: TGTGCCAGCAGTCGTACAGGGTTAAATCAGCCCCAGCATTTT.

This chain connects TRBV7-2 to TRBJ2-7; 8 nucleotides match TRBD2. V shed 3 bases and J 3 bases; nucleotides not matched to a gene: 4. Looked up from germline, CDR1 is SGHTA and CDR2 is FQGNSA. The CDR3 has 14 residues. The CDR3: CASSLEAGDYEQYF. For the CDR3, the DNA is TGTGCCAGCAGCTTGGAAGCGGGAGACTACGAGCAGTACTTC.

The chain recombines TRBV18 with TRBJ2-2; the match to TRBD2 covers 10 bases. CDR1 is KGHSH and CDR2 is LQKENI in the germline V gene. V shed 1 base, J shed 2 bases, and the junction held 1 base outside the gene matches. The CDR3 runs to 16 residues. CDR3 bases: TGTGCCAGCTCACCACTAGCGGGAGGAAACACCGGGGAGCTGTTTTTT. Its protein product is CASSPLAGGNTGELFF. The entire variable domain, with the rest obtained from reference TRBV18 and TRBJ2-2, is as follows: NAGVMQNPRHLVRRRGQEARLRCSPMKGHSHVYWYRQLPEEGLKFMVYLQKENIIDESGMPKERFSAEFPKEGPSILRIQQVVRGDSAAYFCASSPLAGGNTGELFFGEGSRLTVL.

This sequence joins TRBV12-5 and TRBJ2-1, with 8 positions matching TRBD2. J lost 2 bases, V lost 6 bases, and 6 bases had no gene match. The CDR3 totals 15 residues. CDR1 is LGHNT and CDR2 is FRNRAP in the germline V gene. CDR3 in amino acids: CASGLSGTPYNEQFF. CDR3 coding DNA: TGTGCTAGTGGGCTTAGCGGGACACCCTACAATGAGCAGTTCTTC.

This chain joins TRBV13 and TRBJ2-7; TRBD2 might be the D (6 bases). This CDR3 region has 16 residues. Germline V lookup: CDR1 PRHDT, CDR2 FYEKMQ (reference sequence). V lost 5 bases, J lost 2 bases, and 19 bases lay in between. The CDR3, as DNA: TGTGCCAGCAGCGCAACACTAGCCCCAAGAACCTACGAGCAGTACTTC. It encodes CASSATLAPRTYEQYF.

The sample holds many counts of this clone. The chain recombines TRBV2 with TRBJ2-5; possibly TRBD2 for D (5 bases). The germline gives CDR1 SNHLY, CDR2 FYNNEI. The CDR3 is 12 amino acids. V gave up 5 bases and J gave up 5 bases, with 9 bases separating them. In DNA form, the CDR3 reads TGTGCCAGCAGTTGGACTGAGGAGACCCAGTACTTC. Translation gives CASSWTEETQYF.

This clone was observed a handful of times. The rearrangement links TRBV2 to TRBJ2-3, with unresolved D. The CDR3 sequence is 14 residues long. V lost 8 bases and J lost 3, with 15 bases in between. The germline CDR1 and CDR2 sequences are SNHLY and FYNNEI. The CDR3 DNA reads TGTGCCAGCGTGCCTGTTTTAGAAACAGATACGCAGTATTTT. Its protein is CASVPVLETDTQYF.

This clone has a handful of counts. The chain has TRBV5-1 and TRBJ2-2; D call uncertain. From germline, CDR1 is SGHRS and CDR2 YFSETQ. The CDR3 extends over 14 amino acids. Trimming pared 2 bases from V and 0 bases from J, leaving 5 bases between. CDR3 amino acids: CASSFGANTGELFF. The CDR3 nucleotides read TGCGCCAGCAGCTTCGGAGCGAACACCGGGGAGCTGTTTTTT.

The chain combines TRBV5-1 with TRBJ2-1; 8 nucleotides agree with TRBD2. Trimming took 2 bases from V and 6 from J; bases not matched to a gene: 7. The CDR3 totals 15 residues. The germline V gene has CDR1 SGHRS and CDR2 YFSETQ. CDR3 amino acids: CASSFLAGSTNEQFF. The CDR3 nucleotides read TGCGCCAGCAGCTTTTTAGCGGGATCAACCAATGAGCAGTTCTTC. Complete variable domain (other parts from reference TRBV5-1 and TRBJ2-1): KAGVTQTPRYLIKTRGQQVTLSCSPISGHRSVSWYQQTPGQGLQFLFEYFSETQRNKGNFPGRFSGRQFSNSRSEMNVSTLELGDSALYLCASSFLAGSTNEQFFGPGTRLTVL.

The V call is TRBV7-2, the J call TRBJ1-3, with 8 bases identical to TRBD1. Germline V lookup: CDR1 SGHTA, CDR2 FQGNSA. The CDR3 sequence is 19 residues long. The J segment lost 3 bases and the V segment lost 4 bases, leaving 17 bases of the junction unmatched. This CDR3 is CASSSPRRQGARLGNTIYF. DNA for the CDR3: TGTGCCAGCAGCTCTCCCCGACGGCAGGGGGCCAGGCTTGGAAACACCATATATTTT.

This chain links TRBV5-8 with TRBJ1-4, with a tentative D call TRBD1 (5 bases). This CDR3 contains 17 residues. CDR1 is SGHTS and CDR2 is YDEGEE in the germline V gene. V was pared by 0 bases and J by 0 bases, with 12 bases between. CDR3 nucleotides: TGTGCCAGCAGCTTGGGGCAGGGTCTTGCAACTAATGAAAAACTGTTTTTT. Protein sequence: CASSLGQGLATNEKLFF.